The 13 T cell receptor beta chains listed next were all sequenced from one sample in a study of T-cell reconstitution after alpha-beta-depleted transplantation in children. As it was prepared, the TCRbeta library received unique molecular identifiers. TCRdb recomputed calls from the PCR reads with MiXCR, one row per CDR3 protein. The sample shows about 400,000 distinct CDR3 sequences, about a fifth of them seen only once. The material was PBMCs from the stem cell graft donor, obtained from the stem cell graft. These receptors came from a human donor who donated a stem cell graft to a child with acute myeloid leukemia.

The rearrangement uses TRBV2 and TRBJ2-7, with D tentatively TRBD2 (6 bases). CDR1 and CDR2 (germline): SNHLY, FYNNEI. The CDR3 loop spans 11 amino acids. V gave up 3 bases and J gave up 10 bases, with 10 bases separating them. CDR3 sequence reads: CASSDWREQYF. The DNA for the CDR3 is TGTGCCAGCAGTGATTGGAGGGAACAGTACTTC.

This clonotype appeared a few times. This chain joins TRBV20-1 and TRBJ2-1; D is ambiguous. Between the trimmed V and J ends, which lost 0 bases and 3 bases, there was a span of 12 bases. This CDR3 region has 15 residues. In germline, CDR1 is DFQATT, CDR2 SNEGSKA (reference sequence). The DNA for the CDR3 is TGCAGTGCTAGAGATCTGAGTCAAGTCTACAATGAGCAGTTCTTC. This gives the protein CSARDLSQVYNEQFF.

This clonotype was detected only a few times. This rearrangement joins TRBV6-6 to TRBJ2-1, with unresolved D. The germline V gene has CDR1 MNHNY and CDR2 SVGAGI (reference sequence). The CDR3 extends over 13 amino acids. Trimming shortened V by 0 bases and J by 7 bases, and 7 bases separated the two germline ends. The CDR3 sequence is CASSYSQRNEQFF. CDR3 coding DNA: TGTGCCAGCAGTTACTCACAACGAAATGAGCAGTTCTTC.

The rearrangement joins TRBV6-2 or TRBV6-3 to TRBJ2-7, with D tentatively TRBD1 or TRBD2 (5 bases each). Trimming left V 3 bases short and J 0 bases short, with 15 bases between. CDR1 MNHEY and CDR2 SVGEGT come from the germline V gene. The length of the CDR3 is 16 residues. The DNA of the CDR3 is TGTGCCAGCAGTTATCCCCGGGACGCTGGCTCCTACGAGCAGTACTTC. Translation: CASSYPRDAGSYEQYF.

The rearrangement links TRBV12-3 or TRBV12-4 to TRBJ2-2; TRBD1 or TRBD2 may be the D gene (5 bases each). This CDR3 has 12 residues. With 5 bases removed from V and 7 bases from J, the gap between germline ends came to 8 bases. In DNA form, the CDR3 reads TGTGCCAGCAGTCGGGGCTACGGGGAGCTGTTTTTT. This codes for CASSRGYGELFF.

There are many counts of this clonotype. The genes are TRBV20-1 and TRBJ2-7; 10 bases line up with TRBD2. CDR3 length: 15 amino acids. CDR1 and CDR2 (germline): DFQATT, SNEGSKA (reference sequence). J gave up 4 bases and V 0 bases, and 6 bases lay outside the gene matches. CDR3 in DNA: TGCAGTGCTAGAGATCTAGCGGGAGAAGGTTACGAGCAGTACTTC. This codes for CSARDLAGEGYEQYF.

This clonotype has just a few counts. The chain links TRBV24-1 to TRBJ2-5; tentative D call: TRBD1 (7 bases). The germline V gene encodes CDR1 KGHDR and CDR2 SFDVKD. Trimming left V 4 bases short and J 2 bases short, with 19 bases between. CDR3 size: 17 residues. CDR3 protein: CATSDHSRGAIQETQYF. CDR3 bases: TGTGCCACCAGTGACCATTCCAGGGGGGCGATACAAGAGACCCAGTACTTC.

This chain joins TRBV18 and TRBJ2-5; TRBD2 might be the D (5 bases). Germline values: CDR1 KGHSH, CDR2 LQKENI. Trimming shortened V by 4 bases and J by 4 bases, and 16 bases separated the two germline ends. The CDR3 is made up of 15 amino acids. The CDR3, as DNA: TGTGCCAGCTCACGAGGGCCAGAGGTTGGAGAGACCCAGTACTTC. This sequence encodes CASSRGPEVGETQYF.

This clonotype has just a few counts. Written as DNA, the CDR3 is TGTGCCAGCACCTTAGCGGGAAACAGGGACGAGCAGTACTTC. It codes for CASTLAGNRDEQYF. The chain has TRBV3-1 and TRBJ2-7; 8 positions match TRBD2. V dropped 7 bases and J dropped 5; count of bases not matched to a gene: 10. CDR3 length: 14 residues. Per germline, CDR1 LGHDT and CDR2 YNNKEL (reference sequence).

The V gene is TRBV7-9, the J gene TRBJ2-3; a possible D gene is TRBD1 (5 bases). V lost 4 bases, J lost 1 base, and 15 bases lay in between. Germline V gives CDR1 SEHNR, CDR2 FQNEAQ (reference sequence). CDR3 length: 16 residues. CDR3 residues: CASSSHQGGGTDTQYF. The CDR3 DNA sequence: TGTGCCAGCAGCTCCCATCAGGGTGGGGGCACAGATACGCAGTATTTT.

The sample holds many counts of this clonotype. This chain joins TRBV20-1 and TRBJ2-3; 11 positions match TRBD2. CDR3 length: 14 residues. CDR1 is DFQATT and CDR2 is SNEGSKA in the germline V gene (reference sequence). Trimming at V came to 7 bases and at J to 4 bases, leaving 7 bases not matched to a gene. The CDR3 DNA follows: TGCAGTGGGGCTTTACTAGCGGGAGCAGATACGCAGTATTTT. Translating it yields CSGALLAGADTQYF.

The chain uses TRBV4-2 and TRBJ2-1, with 11 bases matching TRBD2. In germline, CDR1 is LGHNA, CDR2 YNFKEQ. The length of the CDR3 is 17 residues. With V trimmed by 1 base and J by 4 bases, 6 bases remained unmatched. In nucleotides, the CDR3 is TGTGCCAGCAGCCAAGGGTCGGGACTAGCGGCTTACAATGAGCAGTTCTTC. Protein: CASSQGSGLAAYNEQFF.

Here the CDR3 DNA reads TGTGCCAGCAGGTACAGGGCCTGGGAGACCCAGTACTTC. The encoded protein is CASRYRAWETQYF. The chain links TRBV12-3 or TRBV12-4 to TRBJ2-5, with D possibly matching TRBD1 (6 bases). The ends were cut back, 6 bases at V and 5 bases at J, with 13 bases in the middle. CDR3 size: 13 residues.